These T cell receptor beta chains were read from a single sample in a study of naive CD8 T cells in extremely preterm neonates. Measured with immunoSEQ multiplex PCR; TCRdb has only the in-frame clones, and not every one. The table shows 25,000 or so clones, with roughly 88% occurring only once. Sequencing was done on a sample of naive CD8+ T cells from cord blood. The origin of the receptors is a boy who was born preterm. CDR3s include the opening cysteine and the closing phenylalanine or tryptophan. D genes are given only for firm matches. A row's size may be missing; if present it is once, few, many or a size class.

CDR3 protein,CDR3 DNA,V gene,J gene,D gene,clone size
CASSDDRGSGNTIYF,TGTGCCAGCAGTGACGACAGGGGCTCTGGAAACACCATATATTTT,TRBV2,TRBJ1-3,TRBD1,NA
CASSLVSSYNEQFF,TGCGCCAGCAGCTTGGTGAGCTCCTACAATGAGCAGTTCTTC,TRBV5-1,TRBJ2-1,NA,NA
CASSLGGASYEQYF,TGTGCCAGCAGCTTAGGGGGGGCATCCTACGAGCAGTACTTC,TRBV11-1,TRBJ2-7,NA,NA
CASSEWDSNQPQHF,TGTGCCAGCAGTGAATGGGACAGCAATCAGCCCCAGCATTTT,TRBV25-1,TRBJ1-5,NA,few
CASSLGTGFFGYTF,TGTGCCAGCAGCTTAGGGACAGGTTTTTTTGGCTACACCTTC,TRBV7-3,TRBJ1-2,TRBD1,NA
CASSPDSSYNSPLHF,TGTGCCAGCAGCCCGGACAGCTCCTATAATTCACCCCTCCACTTT,TRBV2,TRBJ1-6,NA,NA
CASSPSGHSYNSPLHF,TGTGCCAGCTCACCTTCCGGACACTCCTATAATTCACCCCTCCACTTT,TRBV18,TRBJ1-6,NA,NA
CASSDRDRPNYGYTF,TGTGCCAGCAGTGACCGTGACAGGCCAAACTATGGCTACACCTTC,TRBV2,TRBJ1-2,NA,NA
CASRQGNQPQHF,TGTGCCAGTCGACAGGGCAATCAGCCCCAGCATTTT,TRBV19,TRBJ1-5,NA,NA
CASSSYTYEQYF,TGTGCCAGCAGCTCCTACACCTACGAGCAGTACTTC,TRBV7-9,TRBJ2-7,NA,NA
CASSTGNTEAFF,TGTGCCAGCAGCACAGGGAACACTGAAGCTTTCTTT,TRBV9,TRBJ1-1,NA,NA
CASSDRGDYGYTF,TGTGCCAGCAGCGACAGAGGAGACTATGGCTACACCTTC,TRBV9,TRBJ1-2,NA,NA
CAISESSGSYNEQFF,TGTGCCATCAGTGAGTCTAGCGGCTCCTACAATGAGCAGTTCTTC,TRBV10-3,TRBJ2-1,NA,NA
CASSLSSGEGYEQYF,TGTGCCAGCAGCTTATCTAGCGGGGAGGGTTACGAGCAGTACTTC,TRBV7-3,TRBJ2-7,TRBD2,NA
CASSLGGLWTGELFF,TGTGCCAGCAGCCTGGGGGGGCTCTGGACCGGGGAGCTGTTTTTT,TRBV11-3,TRBJ2-2,NA,NA
CASSLNTGELFF,TGTGCCAGCAGCTTGAACACCGGGGAGCTGTTTTTT,TRBV9,TRBJ2-2,NA,NA
CASSGNTGELFF,TGTGCCAGCAGCGGCAACACCGGGGAGCTGTTTTTT,TRBV9,TRBJ2-2,NA,NA
CASSYSRNIQYF,TGTGCCAGCAGTTACTCGAGAAACATTCAGTACTTC,TRBV6-6,TRBJ2-4,NA,once
CASSQDSEKLFF,TGCGCCAGCAGCCAAGACAGTGAAAAACTGTTTTTT,TRBV4-1,TRBJ1-4,NA,NA
CAWGLAASTDTQYF,TGTGCCTGGGGACTAGCGGCTAGCACAGATACGCAGTATTTT,TRBV30,TRBJ2-3,TRBD2,NA
CASSYSSSYNEQFF,TGTGCCAGCAGTTACTCGAGCTCCTACAATGAGCAGTTCTTC,TRBV6-5,TRBJ2-1,NA,NA
CASSLQGAQPQHF,TGTGCCAGCAGCTTACAGGGGGCTCAGCCCCAGCATTTT,TRBV5-4,TRBJ1-5,TRBD1,NA
CASRLAGGEQFF,TGCGCCAGCAGACTAGCGGGGGGTGAGCAGTTCTTC,TRBV5-1,TRBJ2-1,TRBD2,NA
CASSDSSYEQYF,TGTGCCAGCAGTGACAGCTCCTACGAGCAGTACTTC,TRBV25-1,TRBJ2-7,NA,few
CASSPGGRYVPQHF,TGTGCCAGCAGCCCCGGGGGGCGATATGTGCCCCAGCATTTT,TRBV27,TRBJ1-5,NA,NA
CASSMTGAYEQYF,TGTGCCAGTAGTATGACAGGGGCCTACGAGCAGTACTTC,TRBV19,TRBJ2-7,TRBD1,NA
CASSDYEQYF,TGTGCCAGCAGTGACTACGAGCAGTACTTC,TRBV6-1,TRBJ2-7,NA,NA
CASSGLSYEQYF,TGTGCCAGCAGCGGACTCTCCTACGAGCAGTACTTC,TRBV7-9,TRBJ2-7,NA,NA
CASSLTGGTGELFF,TGTGCCAGCAGCTTGACAGGGGGCACCGGGGAGCTGTTTTTT,TRBV7-3,TRBJ2-2,TRBD1,NA
CASSVGQGATNEKLFF,TGTGCCAGCAGCGTAGGACAGGGGGCAACTAATGAAAAACTGTTTTTT,TRBV9,TRBJ1-4,TRBD1,NA
CASSMGPGGFYEQYF,TGTGCCAGTAGTATGGGGCCAGGGGGCTTCTACGAGCAGTACTTC,TRBV19,TRBJ2-7,TRBD1,NA
CASREGDSGNTIYF,TGTGCCAGCAGAGAAGGGGACTCTGGAAACACCATATATTTT,TRBV2,TRBJ1-3,NA,NA
CASSLGGNEQFF,TGTGCCAGCAGCTTGGGGGGCAATGAGCAGTTCTTC,TRBV5-4,TRBJ2-1,NA,NA
CASSLLAGETQYF,TGTGCCAGCAGCTTACTAGCGGGGGAGACCCAGTACTTC,TRBV7-8,TRBJ2-5,TRBD2,NA
CASSLTALGTGELFF,TGCGCCAGCAGCTTGACGGCTTTAGGCACCGGGGAGCTGTTTTTT,TRBV5-1,TRBJ2-2,NA,NA
CASSIGGAKNIQYF,TGTGCCAGTAGTATAGGAGGGGCCAAAAACATTCAGTACTTC,TRBV19,TRBJ2-4,NA,NA
CASSLWGGSYEQYF,TGTGCCAGCAGTTTATGGGGGGGCTCCTACGAGCAGTACTTC,TRBV27,TRBJ2-7,TRBD2,NA
CASSHLGGYTF,TGTGCCAGCAGCCATCTAGGGGGCTACACCTTC,TRBV4-2,TRBJ1-2,NA,NA
CAISEPGQGGYTF,TGTGCCATCAGTGAGCCGGGACAGGGTGGCTACACCTTC,TRBV10-3,TRBJ1-2,TRBD1,NA
CASSLVAGGGEQYF,TGTGCCAGCAGCTTGGTAGCGGGAGGGGGCGAGCAGTACTTC,TRBV5-4,TRBJ2-7,TRBD2,NA
CASSVSGGADTQYF,TGCGCCAGCAGCGTTAGCGGGGGGGCAGATACGCAGTATTTT,TRBV5-1,TRBJ2-3,TRBD2,NA
CASSQGHSGANVLTF,TGCGCCAGCAGCCAAGGACACTCTGGGGCCAACGTCCTGACTTTC,TRBV4-3,TRBJ2-6,NA,NA
CASSQEIGTGRYEQYF,TGCGCCAGCAGCCAGGAAATCGGGACAGGGAGATACGAGCAGTACTTC,TRBV4-1,TRBJ2-7,TRBD1,NA
CASSFSGASSYNEQFF,TGTGCCAGCAGCTTTAGCGGGGCCAGCTCCTACAATGAGCAGTTCTTC,TRBV7-3,TRBJ2-1,TRBD2,NA
CASSVANTEAFF,TGTGCCAGCAGCGTAGCCAACACTGAAGCTTTCTTT,TRBV9,TRBJ1-1,NA,NA